Sequencing of this TCR beta chain was carried out in a study of response to subunit inactivated influenza vaccine. General study results and limits: It was suggested by the authors that few new T cells are recruited by each seasonal influenza vaccination.

CDR3 length equals 16 residues. Trimming cost V 5 bases and J 5 bases, with 21 bases left between them. Germline values: CDR1 SEHNR, CDR2 FQNEAQ (reference sequence). Concerning this clonotype: The antigen is undetermined.

TCRdb reprocessed the RT-PCR reads via MiXCR and lists one record per CDR3 protein. Of more than 150,000 distinct CDR3 sequences listed, about 10% were seen once; the top ten hold roughly 11%. This receptor was identified in a man between 45 and 60 years old who received an inactivated influenza vaccine. The chain recombines TRBV7-9 with TRBJ1-2; D is unclear. The sequencing here drew on non-naive T cells sorted from PBMCs, taken on the day of vaccination. The CDR3 is CASSSPTRELAYGYTF. The CDR3 DNA sequence: TGTGCCAGCAGCAGCCCGACACGAGAGTTGGCGTATGGCTACACCTTC.